Below are 30 T cell receptor beta chains sequenced from a single sample in a study of T cell changes during pregnancy in multiple sclerosis (dated by TCRdb to the late 2010s). The library was produced with the immunoSEQ multiplex PCR assay. The immuneACCESS repertoire file appears here via TCRdb, limited to in-frame rearrangements. These files lack a portion of the clones; in checked studies, under half of the deficit traces to unresolved V genes, and the cause of the others is not known. Across this sample there are approximately 65,000 clones, with around 96% seen only once. The top ten clonotypes cover about 2.3% of the sample. The input for sequencing was CD8+ T cells from peripheral blood mononuclear cells, taken after pregnancy. The origin of the receptors is a female donor with multiple sclerosis, enrolled in a pregnancy study.

This clone was seen a single time. CDR3 sequence (DNA): TGTGCCAGCAGCTTAAGGTTAGCGGGAGGGCCCGACAATGAGCAGTTCTTC. Translating gives CASSLRLAGGPDNEQFF. The chain combines TRBV7-8 with TRBJ2-1; 11 bases are a match to TRBD2. The trim removed 2 bases at V and 5 bases at J, leaving 8 bases unmatched. Germline V gene sequence: CDR1 SGHVS, CDR2 FQNEAQ. This CDR3 has 17 amino acids.

V gene TRBV15 combines with J gene TRBJ2-7; 9 bases map to TRBD1. V lost 5 bases, J lost 2 bases, and 10 bases stayed unmatched. The length of the CDR3 is 16 residues. Germline assignment: CDR1 LNHNV and CDR2 YYDKDF (reference sequence). The CDR3 nucleotides read TGTGCCACCAGCGAAGGGCTCGGGACAGGGACCTACGAGCAGTACTTC. Translating gives CATSEGLGTGTYEQYF.

The rearrangement joins TRBV2 to TRBJ2-1; D is unclear. V lost 9 bases and J lost 0, with 15 bases in between. CDR1 and CDR2 (germline): SNHLY, FYNNEI. This CDR3 is built from 15 residues. The DNA for the CDR3 is TGTGCCAGTCCTATCGGTGAAAGCTCCTACAATGAGCAGTTCTTC. Translation gives CASPIGESSYNEQFF.

The chain carries TRBV5-1 and TRBJ2-5, with TRBD2 as a possible D gene (6 bases). Between the trimmed V and J ends, which lost 4 bases and 4 bases, there was a span of 11 bases. The CDR3 has 13 residues. Germline CDR1 SGHRS, CDR2 YFSETQ. The CDR3, as DNA: TGCGCCAGCAGCAGACTAGTCCCAGAGACCCAGTACTTC. Translating it yields CASSRLVPETQYF.

The chain is built from TRBV7-9 and TRBJ2-7; 7 bases are a match to TRBD2. CDR3 length: 17 residues. The trim removed 1 base at V and 0 bases at J, leaving 9 bases unmatched. Germline assignment: CDR1 SEHNR and CDR2 FQNEAQ (reference sequence). CDR3 in DNA: TGTGCCAGCAGCTTAGGACTAGCTGGGGAAAGCTCCTACGAGCAGTACTTC. This codes for CASSLGLAGESSYEQYF.

A single count supports this clone. The genes are TRBV25-1 and TRBJ2-7; D may be TRBD1 (5 bases). The CDR3 runs 13 residues. Trimming took 4 bases from V and 2 from J, leaving 9 bases between them. The germline CDR1 and CDR2 sequences are MGHDK and SYGVNS. CDR3 region: CASSVGQAYEQYF. For the CDR3, the DNA is TGTGCCAGCAGTGTAGGACAAGCCTACGAGCAGTACTTC.

This clone showed up just once. The rearrangement uses TRBV28 and TRBJ2-7; TRBD1 is a possible D gene (6 bases). Trimming took 4 bases from V and 1 from J, leaving 14 bases between them. Per the germline V gene, CDR1 is MDHEN and CDR2 is SYDVKM. The CDR3 is made up of 15 amino acids. CDR3 loop: CASSYRGQRSYEQYF. The DNA for the CDR3 is TGTGCCAGCAGTTATAGAGGACAGCGGTCCTACGAGCAGTACTTC.

Notes on this clone: The same CDR3 arises from other DNA sequences in this sample as well. V usage is TRBV19 and J usage is TRBJ2-1; TRBD2 aligns across 10 bases. Germline V gene lookup returns CDR1 LNHDA and CDR2 SQIVND (reference sequence). This CDR3 region has 15 residues. The ends lost 1 base at V and 3 bases at J; junction bases unmatched: 0. The CDR3 reads CASSIGTSGYNEQFF. Written as DNA, the CDR3 is TGTGCCAGTAGTATAGGGACTAGCGGCTACAATGAGCAGTTCTTC.

The chain combines TRBV7-9 with TRBJ1-1; D remains unclear. The length of the CDR3 is 11 residues. Germline CDR1 is SEHNR and CDR2 is FQNEAQ (reference sequence). Trimming took 3 bases from V and 8 from J, leaving 7 bases between them. DNA of the CDR3: TGTGCCAGCAGCTTTACAGCCGAAGCTTTCTTT. Amino acids: CASSFTAEAFF.

V gene TRBV28 combines with J gene TRBJ2-2, with D hard to call. CDR1 and CDR2 (germline): MDHEN, SYDVKM. The CDR3 extends over 14 amino acids. Trimming pared 3 bases from V and 1 base from J, leaving 6 bases between. CDR3 loop: CASSFHKNTGELFF. CDR3 bases: TGTGCCAGCAGTTTCCACAAGAACACCGGGGAGCTGTTTTTT.

The chain recombines TRBV19 with TRBJ1-5, with TRBD1 identical over 12 bases. This CDR3 is built from 16 residues. Unmatched junction bases numbered 11, after V lost 5 bases and J lost 9 bases. Germline V gene lookup returns CDR1 LNHDA and CDR2 SQIVND (reference sequence). In nucleotides, the CDR3 is TGTGCCAGTAGTGGCACCGGGACAGGGGGCTTCCCGCCCCAGCATTTT. Translation: CASSGTGTGGFPPQHF.

V gene TRBV28 combines with J gene TRBJ2-7; TRBD2 matches 10 bases. This CDR3 comprises 21 residues. V dropped 4 bases and J dropped 4; count of bases not matched to a gene: 25. Germline V gives CDR1 MDHEN, CDR2 SYDVKM. CDR3 amino acids: CASSSITPLAGAGRDPYEQYF. The CDR3 nucleotides are TGTGCCAGCAGTTCCATCACGCCTCTAGCGGGAGCGGGCCGGGATCCATACGAGCAGTACTTC.

V gene TRBV7-8 combines with J gene TRBJ2-7; perhaps TRBD1 as D (5 bases). Germline values: CDR1 SGHVS, CDR2 FQNEAQ. The CDR3 has 14 residues. Trimming left V 1 base short and J 3 bases short, with 10 bases between. Here the CDR3 DNA reads TGTGCCAGCAGCTTAGGCCAGGGCCACTACGAGCAGTACTTC. Amino acids: CASSLGQGHYEQYF. The full variable domain, with the rest looked up from reference TRBV7-8 and TRBJ2-7, is GAGVSQSPRYKVAKRGQDVALRCDPISGHVSLFWYQQALGQGPEFLTYFQNEAQLDKSGLPSDRFFAERPEGSVSTLKIQRTQQEDSAVYLCASSLGQGHYEQYFGPGTRLTVT.

The gene calls are TRBV5-1 and TRBJ1-1; D is possibly TRBD1 (6 bases). This CDR3 contains 14 residues. V was shortened by 4 bases and J by 2 bases, with 12 bases between the two germline ends. The V gene's germline CDR1 is SGHRS and CDR2 YFSETQ. The CDR3 loop is CASSPDSFNTEAFF. CDR3 coding DNA: TGCGCCAGCAGCCCGGACAGTTTCAACACTGAAGCTTTCTTT.

This rearrangement joins TRBV11-3 to TRBJ2-1; D is possibly TRBD2 (7 bases). The CDR3 totals 16 residues. The ends were cut back, 5 bases at V and 0 bases at J, with 14 bases in the middle. Germline V gene lookup returns CDR1 SGHNT and CDR2 YENEEA. DNA of the CDR3: TGTGCCAGCAGCGAGCGAGGGGGGGTCTCCTACAATGAGCAGTTCTTC. This codes for CASSERGGVSYNEQFF.

This sequence joins TRBV27 and TRBJ1-1, with 10 bases aligning to TRBD1. Germline V CDR1 and CDR2: MNHEY, SMNVEV (reference sequence). The J segment lost 0 bases and the V segment lost 0 bases, leaving 4 bases of the junction unmatched. The CDR3 totals 17 residues. The CDR3 DNA follows: TGTGCCAGCAGTTTATCGCTGGACAGGGGGATGAACACTGAAGCTTTCTTT. Its translation: CASSLSLDRGMNTEAFF.

The chain links TRBV5-4 to TRBJ2-7, with 7 bases fitting TRBD2. The CDR3 totals 15 residues. Trimming at V came to 2 bases and at J to 3 bases, leaving 8 bases not matched to a gene. Germline loops: CDR1 SGHNT, CDR2 YYREEE (reference sequence). Here the CDR3 DNA reads TGTGCCAGCAGCTTAGAGGCGGGACTACTCTACGAGCAGTACTTC. Protein: CASSLEAGLLYEQYF.

The CDR3 DNA reads TGTGCCAGCAGTCTTGTCCCGCCCATCGGGACAGGGTATGAAAAACTGTTTTTT. Protein: CASSLVPPIGTGYEKLFF. The chain employs TRBV7-2 and TRBJ1-4, with TRBD1 matching 9 bases. The CDR3 length is 18 residues. V shed 6 bases and J 6 bases; nucleotides not matched to a gene: 17. Germline V gene sequence: CDR1 SGHTA, CDR2 FQGNSA.

This rearrangement joins TRBV19 to TRBJ2-7; 8 positions match TRBD1. This CDR3 spans 13 amino acids. V was pared by 5 bases and J by 5 bases, with 5 bases of the junction left unmatched. CDR1 and CDR2 (germline): LNHDA, SQIVND (reference sequence). The chain's CDR3 is CASSAAGGHEQYF. DNA for the CDR3: TGTGCCAGTAGTGCGGCAGGGGGCCACGAGCAGTACTTC.

The chain couples TRBV7-9 to TRBJ2-4; D gene uncertain. Trimming left V 1 base short and J 1 base short, with 5 bases between. The CDR3 length is 14 residues. Germline V gene lookup returns CDR1 SEHNR and CDR2 FQNEAQ (reference sequence). The CDR3 DNA reads TGTGCCAGCAGCTTAGTAAGCGCCAAAAACATTCAGTACTTC. Its translation: CASSLVSAKNIQYF.

The genes are TRBV19 and TRBJ2-3; 7 nucleotides align to TRBD1. Trimming took 10 bases from V and 5 from J; bases not matched to a gene: 21. This CDR3 region has 17 residues. CDR1 is LNHDA, CDR2 SQIVND, per germline (reference sequence). The CDR3 region is CANPPETGNNGVDTQYF. The CDR3 DNA follows: TGTGCCAACCCGCCGGAGACAGGGAATAATGGTGTAGATACGCAGTATTTT.

The rearrangement joins TRBV27 to TRBJ1-5, with TRBD1 matching 8 bases. V trimming: 10 bases; J trimming: 2 bases; junction bases outside the gene matches: 4. The CDR3 is 13 residues long. Germline CDR1 reads MNHEY; CDR2 reads SMNVEV (reference sequence). The CDR3 bases are TGTGCCACCAGGGGGCAGGGCAATCAGCCCCAGCATTTT. This sequence encodes CATRGQGNQPQHF.

The rearrangement uses TRBV30 and TRBJ1-6; perhaps TRBD1 as D (5 bases). This CDR3 contains 15 residues. V gave up 3 bases and J gave up 7 bases, with 16 bases separating them. In germline, CDR1 is GTSNPN, CDR2 SVGIG (reference sequence). The CDR3 coding sequence is TGTGCCTGGAGAGAGTCTCAGGGTTGGAATTCACCCCTCCACTTT. Protein product: CAWRESQGWNSPLHF.

V gene TRBV20-1 combines with J gene TRBJ1-2; D gene ambiguous. Looked up from germline, CDR1 is DFQATT and CDR2 is SNEGSKA (reference sequence). This CDR3 comprises 11 residues. Deletions cut 8 bases from V and 0 bases from J, with 7 bases between. Here the CDR3 DNA reads TGCAGTCTGGGCCCTAACTATGGCTACACCTTC. It yields the protein CSLGPNYGYTF.

In DNA form, the CDR3 reads TGTGCCAGCAGTTCTCATCAGGGGGGTGGCTCCTACAATGAGCAGTTCTTC. Translating it yields CASSSHQGGGSYNEQFF. The rearrangement joins TRBV27 to TRBJ2-1; D is perhaps TRBD1 (7 bases). Germline V gene lookup returns CDR1 MNHEY and CDR2 SMNVEV (reference sequence). The CDR3 sequence is 17 residues long. Trimming pared 4 bases from V and 0 bases from J, leaving 16 bases between.

The chain combines TRBV9 with TRBJ1-1; 11 nucleotides line up with TRBD1. CDR3 length: 16 residues. Germline CDR1 and CDR2: SGDLS and YYNGEE. V lost 3 bases to trimming and J lost 4 bases; unmatched junction nucleotides: 8. For the CDR3, the DNA is TGTGCCAGCAGCGGCCTCCGGGGACAGGGGGTCACTGAAGCTTTCTTT. This encodes CASSGLRGQGVTEAFF.

The chain combines TRBV2 with TRBJ1-5; D not certain. The germline CDR1 and CDR2 sequences are SNHLY and FYNNEI. The CDR3 loop spans 15 amino acids. Trimming stripped 5 bases from V and 5 bases from J, with 16 bases between. The DNA for the CDR3 is TGTGCCAGCAGTCGGGGAGAGCGGAATGATCAGCCCCAGCATTTT. Translated, it gives CASSRGERNDQPQHF.

A single count supports this clone. The J gene is TRBJ2-3, the V gene TRBV5-6, with TRBD2 matching 7 bases. The CDR3 sequence is 16 residues long. Trimming removed 0 bases from V and 1 base from J; junction bases left unmatched: 5. Germline loops: CDR1 SGHDT, CDR2 YYEEEE. DNA for the CDR3: TGTGCCAGCAGCTTGGGGCGGGAGATACGCACAGATACGCAGTATTTT. This encodes CASSLGREIRTDTQYF.

Details on this clone: Compared with germline, one end of the junction differs, possibly owing to a read error. V usage is TRBV19 and J usage is TRBJ2-1; 15 bases line up with TRBD2. CDR3 length equals 13 residues. Germline V lookup: CDR1 LNHDA, CDR2 SQIVND (reference sequence). The CDR3 nucleotides are TGTGCCAGTAGTGCCGGACTAGCGGGAGGGCGGGTCTTC. Translation gives CASSAGLAGGRVF.

This rearrangement joins TRBV28 to TRBJ2-5, with D possibly matching TRBD2 (6 bases). V gave up 6 bases and J gave up 5 bases, with 10 bases separating them. This CDR3 region has 12 residues. CDR1 and CDR2 (germline): MDHEN, SYDVKM. The CDR3 nucleotides read TGTGCCAGCAGCCATGGGGGGGAGACCCAGTACTTC. Translation gives CASSHGGETQYF.